This T cell receptor (beta chain) comes out of a study of T cell responses to AZD1222 COVID-19 vaccine. Overall study findings and caveats: White British people made up most donors, females outnumbered males, and clonal diversity was possibly underestimated.

Data came from immunoSEQ multiplex PCR; TCRdb stores just in-frame clones and leaves some out. This sample yields approximately 150,000 clones, of which around nine tenths are seen a single time; roughly 1.1% belongs to the top ten. A remark on this clone: What it binds is unknown.

This CDR3 is built from 15 residues. Germline V gene sequence: CDR1 SGHTA, CDR2 FQGNSA. The ends lost 5 bases at V and 4 bases at J; junction bases unmatched: 7. Second-dose intervals near 4 or 12 weeks were combined. This receptor was obtained from an adult who received the AZD1222 COVID-19 vaccine. This sequence joins TRBV7-2 and TRBJ2-7, with 11 bases matching TRBD1. The sequencing here drew on peripheral blood, taken 28 days after the second AZD1222 dose. In DNA, the CDR3 is TGTGCCAGCAGCCTATCAGGGACAGGGGGTTACGAGCAGTACTTC. Translated: CASSLSGTGGYEQYF.